This is a list of T cell receptor beta chains from one sample in a study of T-cell reconstitution after alpha-beta-depleted transplantation in children. TCRdb analysed the PCR reads with MiXCR anew, one entry per CDR3 protein. Seen here are about 300,000 distinct CDR3 sequences, over 9% observed once, and the top ten hold 7.5%. The input for sequencing was PBMCs, taken before TCRalphabeta/CD19-depleted stem cell transplant. Source of these receptors: a boy under two years old with acute myeloid leukemia, due to receive a stem cell transplant. Both conserved end residues are part of each CDR3. Each record gives: D gene, J gene, V gene, clone size, CDR3 DNA, CDR3 protein. D genes are given only for firm matches. Where a row states a size, it is once, few, many or the class of an expanded clone; other rows omit it.

>.|TRBJ2-7|TRBV16|few
TGTGCCAGCAGCCCCAGGGCACAGGAGGCCGAGCAGTACTTC
CASSPRAQEAEQYF
>TRBD2|TRBJ2-3|TRBV20-1|many
TGCAGTGCTGATCCTAGCGGGGGGGCAGATACGCAGTATTTT
CSADPSGGADTQYF
>TRBD1|TRBJ2-7|TRBV7-3|many
TGTGCCAGCAGCTCGGGACAGGGTAGCGAGCAGTACTTC
CASSSGQGSEQYF
>TRBD2|TRBJ2-1|TRBV9|many
TGTGCCAGCAGCGTAGATCCAGCGGGGTCCTACAATGAGCAGTTCTTC
CASSVDPAGSYNEQFF
>.|TRBJ2-3|TRBV7-2|.
TGTGCCAGCTCCGGGCCCGGGACTTTCGGTAAAGATACGCAGTATTTT
CASSGPGTFGKDTQYF
>TRBD2|TRBJ2-1|TRBV28|many
TGTGCCAGCAAAGCGGGAGGGCCGTTGTACAATGAGCAGTTCTTC
CASKAGGPLYNEQFF
>.|TRBJ1-2|TRBV10-3|few
TGTGCCATCAGTGAGTCAGAGGATCACTATGGCTACACCTTC
CAISESEDHYGYTF
>.|TRBJ2-7|TRBV20-1|.
TGCAGTGCGGGTGGCTACGAGCAGTACTTC
CSAGGYEQYF
>.|TRBJ2-2|TRBV7-3|.
TGTGCCAGCAGCAAAACCGGGGGCCCGAGCACCGGGGAGCTGTTTTTT
CASSKTGGPSTGELFF
>TRBD1|TRBJ1-2|TRBV28|many
TGTGCCAGCAGTTTGACAGGGCGGGGCTACACCTTC
CASSLTGRGYTF
>.|TRBJ2-1|TRBV6-5|.
TGTGCCAGCAGTTACGTACAGGGGGGGAATGAGCAGTTCTTC
CASSYVQGGNEQFF
>TRBD2|TRBJ2-1|TRBV4-3|many
TGCGCCAGCAGCCATTGGGGACTAGCGGCAAACAATGAGCAGTTCTTC
CASSHWGLAANNEQFF
>.|TRBJ1-4|TRBV3-1|many
TGTGCCAGCAGCCAGGGGGGCACTAATGAAAAACTGTTTTTT
CASSQGGTNEKLFF
>.|TRBJ2-7|TRBV10-3|many
TGTGCCATCAGTGATCACGGGACATCCTCCTACGAGCAGTACTTC
CAISDHGTSSYEQYF
>TRBD2|TRBJ2-3|TRBV20-1|many
TGCAGTGCTAGTTCCAGCGGGGGGAGGATAGATACGCAGTATTTT
CSASSSGGRIDTQYF
>TRBD1|TRBJ2-4|TRBV3-1|few
TGTGCCAGCTGCCCTCATCCGGGACAGGAGAGGGGCAAAAACATTCAGTACTTC
CASCPHPGQERGKNIQYF
>TRBD2|TRBJ2-4|TRBV5-5|many
TGTGCCAGCACCCAGTCCGGGGGGGCTGCCAAAAACATTCAGTACTTC
CASTQSGGAAKNIQYF